This TCR beta chain originates from a study of blood T cell repertoires in COVID-19. About the research overall: Spain, Italy and the United States supplied samples that represented acute and convalescent COVID-19. T cells, B-cell-depleted T cells, or PBMCs supplied cDNA or gDNA.

This CDR3 has 18 residues. The ends lost 1 base at V and 2 bases at J; junction bases unmatched: 11. Germline CDR1 LGHNA, CDR2 YNFKEQ. Original data processing: Reference gene primer amplification yielded estimated nucleated cell counts. Clones were read by immunoSEQ multiplex PCR, and TCRdb kept only the in-frame ones, dropping some. Clone size and V and J calls were adopted from that table, with D and trimming inferred from the DNA. The profile covers 300,000 to 400,000 clones, with about 86% appearing a single time and approximately 3.1% taken by the ten largest. This receptor was identified in a man younger than 45 with active or convalescent COVID-19. V usage is TRBV4-2 and J usage is TRBJ1-2; 9 nucleotides align to TRBD1. Sequencing input: peripheral blood. The CDR3 DNA reads TGTGCCAGCAGCCAAGTGGCGGGACAGGGTCCGCGGAACTATGGCTACACCTTC. It is translated as CASSQVAGQGPRNYGYTF.